This entry features one T cell receptor (beta chain) sequence. Germline CDR1 SGHTA, CDR2 FQGNSA. Trimming took off 1 base at V and 6 bases at J, with 10 bases between the two ends. The CDR3 has 13 residues. These data originate in a study of beta chain features in type 1 diabetes. The isolated RNA, all of it, was reverse transcribed, so expressed TCRB transcripts were what got sequenced. Data came from immunoSEQ multiplex PCR; TCRdb stores just in-frame clones and leaves some out. The sample lists 250,000 or so clones; around 65% were seen once. The chain couples TRBV7-2 to TRBJ2-7; TRBD1 might be the D (7 bases). This receptor was identified in a man aged 25-45 years in good health. Input material: naive CD4+ T cells from blood. CDR3: CASSLGQGGEQYF. The CDR3 DNA reads TGTGCCAGCAGCTTAGGACAGGGAGGCGAGCAGTACTTC.